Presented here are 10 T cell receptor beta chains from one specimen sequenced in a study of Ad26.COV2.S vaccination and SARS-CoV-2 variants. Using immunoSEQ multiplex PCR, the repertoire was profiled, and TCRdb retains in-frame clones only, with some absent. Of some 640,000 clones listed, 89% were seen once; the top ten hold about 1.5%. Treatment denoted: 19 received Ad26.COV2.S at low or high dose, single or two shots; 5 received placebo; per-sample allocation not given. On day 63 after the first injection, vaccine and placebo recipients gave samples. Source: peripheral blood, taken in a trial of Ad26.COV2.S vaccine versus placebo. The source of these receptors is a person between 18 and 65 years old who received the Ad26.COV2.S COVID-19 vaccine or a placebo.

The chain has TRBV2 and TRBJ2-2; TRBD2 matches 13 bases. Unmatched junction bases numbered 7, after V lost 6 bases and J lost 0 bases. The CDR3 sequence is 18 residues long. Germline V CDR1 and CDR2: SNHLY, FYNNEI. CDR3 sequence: CASSLLAGGPSNTGELFF. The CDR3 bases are TGTGCCAGCAGCTTACTAGCGGGAGGGCCCTCGAACACCGGGGAGCTGTTTTTT.

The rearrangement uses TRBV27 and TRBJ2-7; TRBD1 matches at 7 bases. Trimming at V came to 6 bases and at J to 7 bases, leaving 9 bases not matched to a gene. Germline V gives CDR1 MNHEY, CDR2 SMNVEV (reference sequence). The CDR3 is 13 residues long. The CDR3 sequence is CASSLTGWREQYF. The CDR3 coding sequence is TGTGCCAGCAGCCTGACAGGGTGGCGGGAGCAGTACTTC.

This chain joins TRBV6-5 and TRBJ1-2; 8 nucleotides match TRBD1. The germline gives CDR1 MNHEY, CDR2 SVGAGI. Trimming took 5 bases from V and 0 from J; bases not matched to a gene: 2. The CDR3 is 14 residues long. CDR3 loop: CASSRDRTNYGYTF. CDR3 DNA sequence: TGTGCCAGCAGTAGGGACAGGACTAACTATGGCTACACCTTC.

CDR3 nucleotide sequence: TGCAGTGCTGGGGGGGCGGCTGAAGCTTTCTTT. Its translation is CSAGGAAEAFF. The chain recombines TRBV20-1 with TRBJ1-1, with D perhaps matching TRBD1 (6 bases). The CDR3 runs to 11 residues. V was clipped by 5 bases and J by 6 bases, with 10 bases between them. Germline V gene lookup returns CDR1 DFQATT and CDR2 SNEGSKA (reference sequence).

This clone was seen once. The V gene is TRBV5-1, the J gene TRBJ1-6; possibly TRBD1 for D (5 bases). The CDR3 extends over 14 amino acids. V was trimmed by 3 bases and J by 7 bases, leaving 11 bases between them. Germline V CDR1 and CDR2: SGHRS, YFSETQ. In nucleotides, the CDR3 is TGCGCCAGCAGCTCAGGGACGCAAAATTCACCCCTCCACTTT. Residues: CASSSGTQNSPLHF.

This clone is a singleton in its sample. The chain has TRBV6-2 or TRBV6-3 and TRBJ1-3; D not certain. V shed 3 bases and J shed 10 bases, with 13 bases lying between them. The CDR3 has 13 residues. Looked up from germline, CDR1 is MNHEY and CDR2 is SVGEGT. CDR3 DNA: TGTGCCAGCAGTTATAGAGGATCTTGGACCATATATTTT. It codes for CASSYRGSWTIYF.

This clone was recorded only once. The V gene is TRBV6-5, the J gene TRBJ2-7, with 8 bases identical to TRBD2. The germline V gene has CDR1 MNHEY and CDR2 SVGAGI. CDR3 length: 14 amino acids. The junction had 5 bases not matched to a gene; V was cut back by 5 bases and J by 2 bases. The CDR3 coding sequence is TGTGCCAGCAGTCGACTAGCGAGTACCTACGAGCAGTACTTC. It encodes CASSRLASTYEQYF.

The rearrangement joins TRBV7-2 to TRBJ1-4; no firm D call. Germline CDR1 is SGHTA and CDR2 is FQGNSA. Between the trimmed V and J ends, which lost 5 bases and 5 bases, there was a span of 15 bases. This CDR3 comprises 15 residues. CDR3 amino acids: CASSQSGSKNEKLFF. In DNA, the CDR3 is TGTGCCAGCAGCCAGTCTGGCAGCAAAAATGAAAAACTGTTTTTT.

The DNA of the CDR3 is TGTGCCAGCAGCTTACGGGGACAGGGGGCGAATGAAAAACTGTTTTTT. Residues: CASSLRGQGANEKLFF. The genes are TRBV7-9 and TRBJ1-4; 12 nucleotides match TRBD1. Germline V gene data show CDR1 as SEHNR and CDR2 as FQNEAQ (reference sequence). J gave up 5 bases and V 2 bases, and 3 bases lay outside the gene matches. The CDR3 is 16 residues long.

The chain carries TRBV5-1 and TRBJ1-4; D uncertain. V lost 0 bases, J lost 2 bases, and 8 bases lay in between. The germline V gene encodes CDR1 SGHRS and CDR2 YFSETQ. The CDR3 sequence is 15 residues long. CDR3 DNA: TGCGCCAGCAGCTTGGTGGGAGAGACTAATGAAAAACTGTTTTTT. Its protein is CASSLVGETNEKLFF. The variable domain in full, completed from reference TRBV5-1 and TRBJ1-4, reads KAGVTQTPRYLIKTRGQQVTLSCSPISGHRSVSWYQQTPGQGLQFLFEYFSETQRNKGNFPGRFSGRQFSNSRSEMNVSTLELGDSALYLCASSLVGETNEKLFFGSGTQLSVL.